This entry is about one TCR beta chain. In the authors' workflow: With immunoSEQ giving junction-only sequences and no quality scores, filtering differed. Repertoires were generated with immunoSEQ multiplex PCR, while TCRdb's copy carries only in-frame clones and drops some. V, J and clone size are those of that table, while D and trimming were read from the DNA. Of about half a million clones in the sample, about 80% were seen once. Nashville, Tennessee was home to all donors, each a Caucasian adult. This specimen comes from a study of shared clonotypes between healthy human individuals. This clonotype originated in a woman between 40 and 55 years old in good health. Some clones in this sample may be carry-over from other donors' samples. Sequencing used PBMCs.

The CDR3 loop is CAISLDRPDTDTQYF. In DNA, the CDR3 is TGTGCCATCAGTCTAGACAGACCGGACACAGATACGCAGTATTTT. The chain employs TRBV10-3 and TRBJ2-3; possibly TRBD1 for D (5 bases). The CDR3 spans 15 residues. V lost 5 bases and J 2 bases, leaving 14 bases between the germline ends. Germline-derived CDR1 and CDR2 are ENHRY and SYGVKD.